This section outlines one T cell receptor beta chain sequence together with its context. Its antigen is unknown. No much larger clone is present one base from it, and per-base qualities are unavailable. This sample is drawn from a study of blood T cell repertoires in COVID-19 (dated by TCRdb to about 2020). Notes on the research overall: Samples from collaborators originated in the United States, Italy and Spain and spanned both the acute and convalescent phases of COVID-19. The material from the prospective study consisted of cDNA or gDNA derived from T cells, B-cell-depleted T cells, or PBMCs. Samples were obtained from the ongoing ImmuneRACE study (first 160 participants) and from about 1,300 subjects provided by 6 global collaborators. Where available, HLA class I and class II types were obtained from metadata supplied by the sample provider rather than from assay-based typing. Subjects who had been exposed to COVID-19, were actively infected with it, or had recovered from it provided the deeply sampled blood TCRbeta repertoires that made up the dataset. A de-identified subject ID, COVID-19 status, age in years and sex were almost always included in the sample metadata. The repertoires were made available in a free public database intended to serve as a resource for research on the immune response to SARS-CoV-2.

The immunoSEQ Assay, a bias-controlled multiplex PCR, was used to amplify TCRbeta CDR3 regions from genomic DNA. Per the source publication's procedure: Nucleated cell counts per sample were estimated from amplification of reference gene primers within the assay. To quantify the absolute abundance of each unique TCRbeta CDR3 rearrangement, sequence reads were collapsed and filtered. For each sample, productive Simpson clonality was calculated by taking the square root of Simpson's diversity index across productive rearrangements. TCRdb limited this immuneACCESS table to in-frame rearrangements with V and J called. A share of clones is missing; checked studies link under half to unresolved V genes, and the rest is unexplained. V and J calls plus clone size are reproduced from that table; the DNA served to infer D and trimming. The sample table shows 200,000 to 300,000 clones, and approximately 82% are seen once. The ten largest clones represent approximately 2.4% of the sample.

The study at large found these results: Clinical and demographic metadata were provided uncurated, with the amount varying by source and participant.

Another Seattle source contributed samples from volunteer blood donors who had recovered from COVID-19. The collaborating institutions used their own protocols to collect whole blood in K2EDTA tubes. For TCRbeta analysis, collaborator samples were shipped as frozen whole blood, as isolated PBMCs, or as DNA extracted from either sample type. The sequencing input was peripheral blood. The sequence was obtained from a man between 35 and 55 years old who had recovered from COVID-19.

The CDR3 region has the sequence CASSRITSGGIQETQYF. The base sequence is TGTGCCAGTAGTAGGATAACTAGCGGGGGCATACAAGAGACCCAGTACTTC. The chain is assembled from TRBV19 and TRBJ2-5; 11 central bases correspond to TRBD2. CDR1 and CDR2 are read off the germline V gene (reference sequence) as LNHDA and SQIVND. Clipping removes 4 bases from V and 2 bases from J, with 9 as the unmatched junction base count. The cysteine opens and the phenylalanine closes a CDR3 of 17 amino acids. Only CDR3 DNA remains: 51 bases, in frame from the first base.